This entry lists 22 T cell receptor beta chains sequenced from one sample in a study of metastatic and nonmetastatic thyroid tumors. Treatment of any kind had been given to no patient before thyroid surgery. MiXCR reprocessed the PCR reads for TCRdb. Among roughly 18,000 clones listed, less than 40% were seen once. The sequencing input was tumor tissue. The receptors shown here come from a female donor with papillary thyroid cancer or a benign thyroid nodule (not recorded which). Some clones in this sample may be carry-over from other donors' samples.

The chain uses TRBV27 and TRBJ2-4; D is ambiguous. Germline V lookup: CDR1 MNHEY, CDR2 SMNVEV (reference sequence). Trimming removed 10 bases from V and 0 bases from J, with 13 bases in between. The CDR3 is 14 amino acids. The DNA of the CDR3 is TGTGCCACGGCCGAGGCCTTAGCCAAAAACATTCAGTACTTC. As protein: CATAEALAKNIQYF.

J is TRBJ1-2 and V is TRBV13, with 8 bases identical to TRBD1. The V and J ends lost 5 bases and 4 bases, in that order; junction bases with no gene match: 15. Per the germline V gene, CDR1 is PRHDT and CDR2 is FYEKMQ (reference sequence). This CDR3 spans 17 amino acids. The CDR3 loop is CASSPRAPGQDPYGYTF. The CDR3 DNA reads as TGTGCCAGCAGCCCCCGAGCGCCGGGACAGGACCCCTATGGCTACACCTTC.

The V and J genes are TRBV4-1 and TRBJ1-2; a weak D match, TRBD1 (5 bases). Germline V gene data show CDR1 as MGHRA and CDR2 as YSYEKL. CDR3 length: 14 amino acids. V was pared by 1 base and J by 7 bases, with 13 bases between. This chain's CDR3 is CASSQVGGLGGYTF. CDR3 sequence (DNA): TGCGCCAGCAGCCAAGTTGGGGGGTTGGGTGGCTACACCTTC.

This clone showed up just a few times. As DNA, the CDR3 is TGTGCCAGCAGTGAAATGAATTATCGGACTAGCGACTCCTACGAGCAGTACTTC. Protein: CASSEMNYRTSDSYEQYF. The genes are TRBV6-1 and TRBJ2-7, with TRBD2 identical over 9 bases. Per the germline V gene, CDR1 is MNHNS and CDR2 is SASEGT. V lost 2 bases, J lost 0 bases, and 11 bases stayed unmatched. CDR3 size: 18 residues.

The V gene is TRBV6-1, the J gene TRBJ1-2; unclear D gene. Germline V lookup: CDR1 MNHNS, CDR2 SASEGT. This CDR3 is built from 14 residues. V lost 6 bases and J 1 base, leaving 12 bases between the germline ends. The CDR3 DNA sequence: TGTGCCAGCAGACCAACCGAGGGTAACTATGGCTACACCTTC. Residues: CASRPTEGNYGYTF.

The gene calls are TRBV7-2 and TRBJ2-3; 10 nucleotides line up with TRBD2. The CDR3 runs 17 residues. Germline loops: CDR1 SGHTA, CDR2 FQGNSA. With 0 bases clipped from V and 2 bases from J, the junction kept 5 bases outside the gene matches. The chain's CDR3 is CASSLAGLAEVTDTQYF. The CDR3 DNA sequence: TGTGCCAGCAGCTTAGCTGGACTAGCGGAGGTCACAGATACGCAGTATTTT.

This clone was found a few times. The rearrangement uses TRBV28 and TRBJ2-7; 8 bases fit TRBD1. The CDR3 is 14 residues long. Per the germline V gene, CDR1 is MDHEN and CDR2 is SYDVKM. V trimming: 5 bases; J trimming: 7 bases; junction bases outside the gene matches: 10. The chain's CDR3 is CASSTLDRVGEQYF. CDR3 nucleotides: TGTGCCAGCAGTACCCTGGACAGGGTGGGGGAGCAGTACTTC.

The chain combines TRBV6-1 with TRBJ2-5, with no clear D. The V end was cut by 2 bases, the J end by 5 bases, with 15 bases between. Per germline, CDR1 MNHNS and CDR2 SASEGT. The length of the CDR3 is 15 residues. The CDR3 region is CASSESMPLPETQYF. CDR3 bases: TGTGCCAGCAGTGAATCCATGCCCCTCCCGGAGACCCAGTACTTC.

This chain connects TRBV20-1 to TRBJ1-5; 12 positions agree with TRBD1. V dropped 2 bases and J dropped 5; count of bases not matched to a gene: 7. Germline assignment: CDR1 DFQATT and CDR2 SNEGSKA (reference sequence). The length of the CDR3 is 16 residues. Written as DNA, the CDR3 is TGCAGTGCTAGATACCGGGACAGGGGGCCTGATCAGCCCCAGCATTTT. Its protein product is CSARYRDRGPDQPQHF.

This clone was detected only a few times. The chain recombines TRBV11-3 with TRBJ2-7, with 7 bases matching TRBD1. Germline V gives CDR1 SGHNT, CDR2 YENEEA. The CDR3 runs to 15 residues. V shed 5 bases, J shed 2 bases, and the junction held 9 bases outside the gene matches. The CDR3 coding sequence is TGTGCCAGCAGCCCAGGGGTCCAGGGGGCCTACGAGCAGTACTTC. This codes for CASSPGVQGAYEQYF.

The V call is TRBV19, the J call TRBJ2-1; D ambiguous. Germline CDR1 is LNHDA and CDR2 is SQIVND (reference sequence). CDR3 length equals 13 residues. The V end was cut by 4 bases, the J end by 4 bases, with 8 bases between. In nucleotides, the CDR3 is TGTGCCAGTAGTAACAGTTTTTACAATGAGCAGTTCTTC. It codes for CASSNSFYNEQFF.

The genes are TRBV18 and TRBJ1-2; a weak D match, TRBD1 (5 bases). The CDR3 contains 14 residues. The V end lost 2 bases, the J end lost 6 bases, and 13 bases lay between the germline ends. In germline, CDR1 is KGHSH, CDR2 LQKENI. The CDR3 loop reads CASSPGTGDDGYTF. The CDR3 nucleotides read TGTGCCAGCTCACCAGGGACGGGGGACGATGGCTACACCTTC.

This clone came up a few times. V usage is TRBV6-1 and J usage is TRBJ2-7; 9 nucleotides agree with TRBD1. V dropped 7 bases and J dropped 2; count of bases not matched to a gene: 6. The germline gives CDR1 MNHNS, CDR2 SASEGT. This CDR3 region has 14 residues. The CDR3 here is CASNTRDRAYEQYF. CDR3 coding DNA: TGTGCCAGCAACACAAGGGACAGGGCCTACGAGCAGTACTTC.

Note on this clone: Relative to the germline gene, one junction end is altered; a read error may explain this. V usage is TRBV7-7 and J usage is TRBJ1-4, with D unresolved. The CDR3 has 13 amino acids. CDR1 and CDR2 (germline): SSHAT, FNYEAQ (reference sequence). The CDR3 DNA reads TGTGCTAGCAGCGTCGGCACGAATGAAAAACTGTTTTTT. Amino acid sequence: CASSVGTNEKLFF.

The CDR3 loop reads CASSDGTEQYF. The DNA for the CDR3 is TGCGCCAGCAGTGACGGGACCGAGCAGTACTTC. The genes are TRBV10-1 and TRBJ2-7; either TRBD1 or TRBD2 may supply D (5 bases each). There are 11 residues in the CDR3. Germline V lookup: CDR1 WNHNN, CDR2 SYGVQD (reference sequence). V was shortened by 3 bases and J by 6 bases, with 6 bases between the two germline ends.

V gene TRBV5-1 combines with J gene TRBJ2-7, with 10 bases lining up with TRBD2. Germline trimming cut 7 bases from V and 6 bases from J; bases unmatched to any gene: 7. The germline gives CDR1 SGHRS, CDR2 YFSETQ. The CDR3 consists of 13 residues. CDR3 amino acids: CASQPGLATEQYF. CDR3 nucleotides: TGCGCCAGCCAACCGGGACTAGCGACCGAGCAGTACTTC.

The gene calls are TRBV12-3 or TRBV12-4 and TRBJ1-5, with a tentative D call TRBD1 (5 bases). V gave up 6 bases and J gave up 5 bases, with 23 bases separating them. The CDR3 loop spans 17 amino acids. The CDR3 DNA sequence: TGTGCCAGCAGCCCCCCTCTAGACGATGGGGGGGATCAGCCCCAGCATTTT. Its translation is CASSPPLDDGGDQPQHF.

The V and J genes are TRBV19 and TRBJ2-3; 10 positions agree with TRBD2. From germline, CDR1 is LNHDA and CDR2 SQIVND (reference sequence). Unmatched junction bases numbered 10, after V lost 5 bases and J lost 5 bases. The CDR3 runs to 16 residues. CDR3 loop: CASSESLAGDQDTQYF. CDR3 coding DNA: TGTGCCAGTAGTGAAAGCCTAGCGGGAGATCAAGATACGCAGTATTTT.

Sample share makes this clone medium-sized. The chain combines TRBV18 with TRBJ1-2, with a tentative D call TRBD1 (5 bases). Germline loops: CDR1 KGHSH, CDR2 LQKENI. V lost 4 bases, J lost 6 bases, and 15 bases lay in between. There are 14 residues in the CDR3. CDR3 DNA sequence: TGTGCCAGCTCACAAAACCAAGGAGGGGATGGCTACACCTTC. The encoded protein is CASSQNQGGDGYTF.

This clone was seen more than once but under ten times. The J gene is TRBJ2-5, the V gene TRBV6-1; D remains unclear. This CDR3 has 11 residues. V lost 5 bases and J 5 bases, leaving 6 bases between the germline ends. Germline loops: CDR1 MNHNS, CDR2 SASEGT. DNA of the CDR3: TGTGCCAGCAGTCTCGGCGAGACCCAGTACTTC. Its translation is CASSLGETQYF.

This chain joins TRBV11-2 and TRBJ1-4, with 10 nucleotides matching TRBD1. J lost 3 bases, V lost 5 bases, and 3 bases had no gene match. The CDR3 length is 15 residues. Germline V gene data show CDR1 as SGHAT and CDR2 as FQNNGV. The CDR3 coding sequence is TGTGCCAGCAGCCAAGGACAGGGGGCTAATGAAAAACTGTTTTTT. Its protein is CASSQGQGANEKLFF.

As for this clone: The junction shows a germline mismatch at one end, possibly a read error. The chain joins TRBV24-1 to TRBJ1-2; D perhaps matches TRBD1 (5 bases). This CDR3 has 14 amino acids. Germline values: CDR1 KGHDR, CDR2 SFDVKD. The CDR3 protein is CSTSDPGGDYGYTF. In nucleotides, the CDR3 is TGTTCCACCAGTGATCCCGGGGGGGACTATGGCTACACCTTC.